The subject of this entry is one TCR beta chain. The entry originates in a study of radiotherapy plus CTLA-4 blockade in lung cancer. The V gene lost 4 bases and the J gene lost 2 bases, with 15 bases spanning the gap. The CDR3 runs 15 residues. The V gene's germline CDR1 is SGHVS and CDR2 FQNEAQ. Libraries were prepared by immunoSEQ multiplex PCR; TCRdb keeps only in-frame clonotypes and omits some of them. The data contain 13,000 or so clones, roughly 80% of them singletons. This TCR was sampled from a human donor with non-small cell lung cancer that progressed on radiotherapy plus ipilimumab. The chain recombines TRBV7-8 with TRBJ2-7, with D maybe TRBD2 (5 bases). Material: peripheral blood, obtained from a patient treated with radiotherapy plus ipilimumab. Here the CDR3 reads CASSSEEVLTYEQYF. The CDR3 nucleotides are TGTGCCAGCAGCTCGGAGGAAGTCCTTACCTACGAGCAGTACTTC.